Below, 32 T cell receptor beta chains from the same sample are listed, as sequenced in a study of T cells in Graves' hyperthyroidism and ophthalmopathy (dated by TCRdb to about 2019). To prepare the library, multiplex PCR was applied. The sequencer listed for this sample is Illumina HiSeq 2000. The TCR beta CDR3 regions were amplified from the RNA transcripts. The first round of RT-PCR for the TCR CDR3 was performed with the HTBI primer set and the Qiagen OneStep RT-PCR kit. The public sequencing data were trimmed at Q25 with fastp and processed into clonotypes with MiXCR by TCRdb, which kept only in-frame beta chains. Entries that share a CDR3 protein sequence are merged under the most common genes and DNA. The sample table holds 500,000 or so distinct CDR3 sequences, of which 15% to 20% were seen once. Together, the top ten hold roughly 18% of the sample. The sequenced material came from blood. All receptors derive from a woman aged 18-29 years with Graves' ophthalmopathy.

The V call is TRBV6-1, the J call TRBJ1-5; a weak D match, TRBD1 (6 bases). V dropped 2 bases and J dropped 1 base, with 15 bases sitting between them. The CDR3 loop spans 17 amino acids. Germline-derived CDR1 and CDR2 are MNHNS and SASEGT. CDR3 sequence reads: CASSELGGAWSNQPQHF. The DNA for the CDR3 is TGTGCCAGCAGTGAACTAGGGGGGGCCTGGAGCAATCAGCCCCAGCATTTT.

This clonotype was counted ten times or more. The rearrangement uses TRBV3-1 and TRBJ2-2, with 10 bases fitting TRBD1. The V and J ends lost 0 bases and 4 bases, in that order; junction bases with no gene match: 11. The CDR3 sequence is 19 residues long. The germline CDR1 and CDR2 sequences are LGHDT and YNNKEL (reference sequence). The CDR3 region has the DNA TGTGCCAGCAGCCAAGATGTGAAGGGACAGGGGACGGGCACCGGGGAGCTGTTTTTT. Translating it yields CASSQDVKGQGTGTGELFF.

The rearrangement uses TRBV5-6 and TRBJ2-7, with D tentatively TRBD1 (6 bases). Germline V gene lookup returns CDR1 SGHDT and CDR2 YYEEEE. V was shortened by 3 bases and J by 3 bases, with 10 bases between the two germline ends. This CDR3 region has 13 residues. The CDR3 spells CASSWAGDYEQYF. CDR3 sequence (DNA): TGTGCCAGCAGCTGGGCAGGGGACTACGAGCAGTACTTC.

This clonotype was detected ten times or more. V and J are TRBV28 and TRBJ1-6; 7 bases map to TRBD1. Germline CDR1 MDHEN, CDR2 SYDVKM. CDR3 length: 15 residues. Germline trimming cut 8 bases from V and 8 bases from J; bases unmatched to any gene: 12. CDR3 in DNA: TGTGCCAGCGGAACCGAGGGGGCGGGGTATTCACCCCTCCACTTT. Its protein is CASGTEGAGYSPLHF.

This clonotype was seen a handful of times. A clone one base away is much larger, so this may be a read error. As the CDR3 is not closed by the conserved phenylalanine or tryptophan, this likely results from a read error. The chain carries TRBV10-3 and TRBJ1-1, with 8 nucleotides matching TRBD1. The germline CDR1 and CDR2 sequences are ENHRY and SYGVKD. The CDR3 covers 15 residues. V was pared by 6 bases and J by 2 bases, with 8 bases of the junction left unmatched. CDR3 residues: CAIRDRERGNTEAFL. In DNA, the CDR3 is TGTGCCATCAGGGACAGGGAAAGGGGAAACACTGAAGCTTTCCTT.

This sequence joins TRBV19 and TRBJ2-5; possible D gene TRBD1, 6 bases. V shed 3 bases and J shed 2 bases, with 7 bases lying between them. The CDR3 length is 13 residues. CDR1 is LNHDA and CDR2 is SQIVND in the germline V gene (reference sequence). The CDR3 DNA reads as TGTGCCAGTAGTATGACAGGTCAAGAGACCCAGTACTTC. Translation: CASSMTGQETQYF.

The chain combines TRBV7-2 with TRBJ2-1, with 12 bases identical to TRBD2. The CDR3 contains 15 residues. Germline CDR1 reads SGHTA; CDR2 reads FQGNSA. J lost 8 bases, V lost 4 bases, and 6 bases had no gene match. CDR3: CASSSSGGAVYEQFF. For the CDR3, the DNA is TGTGCCAGCAGCTCTAGCGGGGGGGCCGTTTATGAGCAGTTCTTC.

This clonotype was detected ten times or more. The chain employs TRBV18 and TRBJ2-1, with a weak D call TRBD1 (6 bases). V lost 3 bases to trimming and J lost 7 bases, with 16 bases between them. The CDR3 contains 15 residues. CDR1 KGHSH and CDR2 LQKENI come from the germline V gene. The CDR3 DNA follows: TGTGCCAGCTCACCCTTGGACAGAGTGGGGAATGAGCAGTTCTTC. It encodes CASSPLDRVGNEQFF.

The chain joins TRBV27 to TRBJ1-5; D is unclear. CDR3 length equals 13 residues. Per the germline V gene, CDR1 is MNHEY and CDR2 is SMNVEV (reference sequence). V shed 8 bases and J shed 3 bases, with 11 bases lying between them. The CDR3 region has the DNA TGTGCCAGCGGAGAGGGTATCAATCAGCCCCAGCATTTT. It translates to CASGEGINQPQHF.

This clonotype was seen a handful of times. The chain employs TRBV6-1 and TRBJ1-4, with 11 positions matching TRBD1. The CDR3 is made up of 14 amino acids. V lost 5 bases and J lost 9; bases outside the gene matches: 5. The germline V gene encodes CDR1 MNHNS and CDR2 SASEGT. CDR3 amino acids: CASSSGQGAKKLFF. The CDR3 nucleotides read TGTGCCAGCAGTTCAGGACAGGGGGCCAAAAAACTGTTTTTT.

This clonotype was seen repeatedly, ten times or more. The chain employs TRBV7-2 and TRBJ1-4, with TRBD1 as a possible D gene (5 bases). CDR1 is SGHTA, CDR2 FQGNSA, per germline. Between the trimmed V and J ends, which lost 5 bases and 8 bases, there was a span of 12 bases. CDR3 size: 13 residues. CDR3 sequence reads: CASSLVGAEKLFF. The CDR3 coding sequence is TGTGCCAGCAGCCTTGTTGGGGCGGAAAAACTGTTTTTT. Full variable domain (remainder filled in from reference TRBV7-2 and TRBJ1-4): GAGVSQSPSNKVTEKGKDVELRCDPISGHTALYWYRQSLGQGLEFLIYFQGNSAPDKSGLPSDRFSAERTGGSVSTLTIQRTQQEDSAVYLCASSLVGAEKLFFGSGTQLSVL.

This clonotype came up many times. J is TRBJ2-1 and V is TRBV12-3 or TRBV12-4, with 8 bases matching TRBD1. The CDR3 consists of 15 residues. The V segment lost 5 bases and the J segment 6 bases; nucleotides outside the gene matches: 9. CDR3 amino acids: CASSLGQGGGNEQFF. The CDR3 DNA reads as TGTGCCAGCAGTCTCGGACAGGGAGGTGGCAATGAGCAGTTCTTC.

This clonotype occurred a few times. V is TRBV14 and J is TRBJ2-7, with D perhaps being TRBD1 or TRBD2 (5 bases each). Between the trimmed V and J ends, which lost 3 bases and 3 bases, there was a span of 18 bases. CDR3 length: 16 amino acids. Looked up from germline, CDR1 is SGHDN and CDR2 is FVKESK. The CDR3 sequence: CASSQRLRGTYYEQYF. As DNA, the CDR3 is TGTGCCAGCAGCCAGAGACTCCGGGGCACTTACTACGAGCAGTACTTC.

Only a few counts were recorded for this clonotype. The J gene is TRBJ2-2, the V gene TRBV7-3; D call uncertain. The CDR3 runs to 15 residues. Germline V gives CDR1 SGHTA, CDR2 FQGTGA. V shed 5 bases and J shed 0 bases, with 10 bases lying between them. The CDR3 region is CASSPGPANTGELFF. CDR3 coding DNA: TGTGCCAGCAGCCCAGGCCCTGCGAACACCGGGGAGCTGTTTTTT.

This clonotype has at least ten counts. The chain links TRBV20-1 to TRBJ2-3; tentative D call: TRBD1 (6 bases). The CDR3 length is 14 residues. Germline V gene sequence: CDR1 DFQATT, CDR2 SNEGSKA (reference sequence). Deletions cut 7 bases from V and 0 bases from J, with 14 bases between. The CDR3 protein is CSEKKGDSTDTQYF. The CDR3 coding sequence is TGCAGTGAAAAGAAGGGGGATAGCACAGATACGCAGTATTTT.

This clonotype has at least ten counts. The chain uses TRBV7-9 and TRBJ1-1, with D maybe TRBD1 (6 bases). From germline, CDR1 is SEHNR and CDR2 FQNEAQ (reference sequence). Trimming left V 5 bases short and J 6 bases short, with 10 bases between. CDR3 length equals 12 residues. CDR3 sequence (DNA): TGTGCCAGCAGCGAAAACAGGGCTGAAGCTTTCTTT. Translating it yields CASSENRAEAFF.

This clonotype occurred many times. This chain links TRBV7-2 with TRBJ1-1, with 7 bases matching TRBD1. Trimming removed 1 base from V and 6 bases from J; junction bases left unmatched: 5. This CDR3 contains 14 residues. Germline assignment: CDR1 SGHTA and CDR2 FQGNSA. Here the CDR3 reads CASSLGHRGAEAFF. The CDR3 region has the DNA TGTGCCAGCAGCTTAGGGCACAGGGGCGCTGAAGCTTTCTTT.

This clonotype was recorded many times. J is TRBJ2-7 and V is TRBV2; 8 positions agree with TRBD1. The ends lost 2 bases at V and 2 bases at J; junction bases unmatched: 5. Germline lookup yields CDR1 SNHLY and CDR2 FYNNEI. The CDR3 length is 15 residues. DNA of the CDR3: TGTGCCAGCAGTGAAAAGGCAGGGGGCCCCTACGAGCAGTACTTC. Its protein is CASSEKAGGPYEQYF.

The V and J genes are TRBV19 and TRBJ1-5, with 9 bases fitting TRBD1. Germline assignment: CDR1 LNHDA and CDR2 SQIVND (reference sequence). Trimming removed 8 bases from V and 2 bases from J; junction bases left unmatched: 4. This CDR3 region has 14 residues. The CDR3 sequence: CASLRQGGNQPQHF. CDR3 sequence (DNA): TGTGCCAGTCTCCGACAGGGGGGCAATCAGCCCCAGCATTTT.

The chain combines TRBV4-1 with TRBJ2-6; 7 nucleotides agree with TRBD1. CDR3 length: 18 amino acids. Germline V gene lookup returns CDR1 MGHRA and CDR2 YSYEKL. The V segment lost 1 base and the J segment 0 bases; nucleotides outside the gene matches: 6. The DNA of the CDR3 is TGCGCCAGCAGCCAAGGACAGGGTACCCCCTCTGGGGCCAACGTCCTGACTTTC. Protein sequence: CASSQGQGTPSGANVLTF.

The chain is built from TRBV28 and TRBJ1-4; TRBD1 might be the D (5 bases). The V end was cut by 6 bases, the J end by 3 bases, with 14 bases between. The CDR3 sequence is 15 residues long. In germline, CDR1 is MDHEN, CDR2 SYDVKM. The CDR3 region is CASSTPGTSNEKLFF. The CDR3 DNA is TGTGCCAGCAGCACGCCCGGGACCTCTAATGAAAAACTGTTTTTT.

This clonotype was observed at least ten times. The rearrangement uses TRBV3-1 and TRBJ2-5; either TRBD1 or TRBD2 may supply D (5 bases each). Germline V gene lookup returns CDR1 LGHDT and CDR2 YNNKEL (reference sequence). The CDR3 contains 12 residues. The ends were cut back, 6 bases at V and 5 bases at J, with 10 bases in the middle. The DNA of the CDR3 is TGTGCCAGCAGGGGAGAGGGGGAGACCCAGTACTTC. It specifies CASRGEGETQYF.

This clonotype appeared many times. The rearrangement links TRBV28 to TRBJ2-1, with no clear D. Germline loops: CDR1 MDHEN, CDR2 SYDVKM. V was trimmed by 3 bases and J by 1 base, leaving 13 bases between them. The CDR3 spans 16 residues. CDR3 in DNA: TGTGCCAGCAGTTTGTTGGTGTTGGGTTCCTACAATGAGCAGTTCTTC. Translated, it gives CASSLLVLGSYNEQFF. The whole variable domain, filled in from reference TRBV28 and TRBJ2-1, reads DVKVTQSSRYLVKRTGEKVFLECVQDMDHENMFWYRQDPGLGLRLIYFSYDVKMKEKGDIPEGYSVSREKKERFSLILESASTNQTSMYLCASSLLVLGSYNEQFFGPGTRLTVL.

This clonotype came up many times. The chain joins TRBV5-1 to TRBJ2-2; the D gene is possibly TRBD1 (6 bases). The CDR3 has 15 residues. V shed 6 bases and J shed 6 bases, with 18 bases lying between them. Germline V gene lookup returns CDR1 SGHRS and CDR2 YFSETQ. The CDR3 DNA sequence: TGCGCCAGCAACCCTCTCCAACAGGGTTCCGGGGAGCTGTTTTTT. Its protein is CASNPLQQGSGELFF. Supplemented by reference TRBV5-1 and TRBJ2-2, the full variable domain reads KAGVTQTPRYLIKTRGQQVTLSCSPISGHRSVSWYQQTPGQGLQFLFEYFSETQRNKGNFPGRFSGRQFSNSRSEMNVSTLELGDSALYLCASNPLQQGSGELFFGEGSRLTVL.

The J gene is TRBJ1-5, the V gene TRBV28; a weak D match, TRBD1 (5 bases). Germline V CDR1 and CDR2: MDHEN, SYDVKM. The V end lost 3 bases, the J end lost 4 bases, and 19 bases lay between the germline ends. CDR3 length equals 17 residues. CDR3 region: CASSFILSEGRNQPQHF. CDR3 bases: TGTGCCAGCAGTTTTATACTCTCGGAGGGGCGGAATCAGCCCCAGCATTTT. Supplemented by reference TRBV28 and TRBJ1-5, the full variable domain reads DVKVTQSSRYLVKRTGEKVFLECVQDMDHENMFWYRQDPGLGLRLIYFSYDVKMKEKGDIPEGYSVSREKKERFSLILESASTNQTSMYLCASSFILSEGRNQPQHFGDGTRLSIL.

This clonotype was seen at least ten times. This chain connects TRBV7-2 to TRBJ1-1; D is possibly TRBD1 (6 bases). Trimming took off 5 bases at V and 1 base at J, with 14 bases between the two ends. The CDR3 is made up of 15 amino acids. Germline lookup yields CDR1 SGHTA and CDR2 FQGNSA. CDR3 amino acids: CASSGAGGANTEAFF. The CDR3 DNA reads TGTGCCAGCAGCGGAGCCGGGGGCGCGAACACTGAAGCTTTCTTT.

This clonotype was counted ten times or more. The rearrangement uses TRBV3-1 and TRBJ1-1; no reliable D call. CDR1 is LGHDT and CDR2 is YNNKEL in the germline V gene (reference sequence). The CDR3 spans 14 residues. Trimming cost V 0 bases and J 6 bases, with 11 bases left between them. This CDR3 is CASSQDLSGAEAFF. CDR3 bases: TGTGCCAGCAGCCAAGATCTGTCGGGTGCTGAAGCTTTCTTT. Drawing the rest from reference TRBV3-1 and TRBJ1-1, the complete variable domain is DTAVSQTPKYLVTQMGNDKSIKCEQNLGHDTMYWYKQDSKKFLKIMFSYNNKELIINETVPNRFSPKSPDKAHLNLHINSLELGDSAVYFCASSQDLSGAEAFFGQGTRLTVV.

This clonotype occurred many times. The V gene is TRBV7-9, the J gene TRBJ2-5; D remains unclear. This CDR3 comprises 14 residues. V gave up 5 bases and J gave up 1 base, with 11 bases separating them. Germline values: CDR1 SEHNR, CDR2 FQNEAQ (reference sequence). CDR3: CASSLHSSQETQYF. CDR3 DNA: TGTGCCAGCAGCCTACATTCCTCCCAAGAGACCCAGTACTTC.

The chain employs TRBV6-1 and TRBJ2-3, with D perhaps being TRBD1 or TRBD2 (5 bases each). Trimming pared 6 bases from V and 0 bases from J, leaving 22 bases between. Germline V gene lookup returns CDR1 MNHNS and CDR2 SASEGT. This CDR3 is 18 amino acids long. The CDR3 sequence is CASSRRPLLWGSTDTQYF. In nucleotides, the CDR3 is TGTGCCAGCAGCCGTCGACCCTTATTGTGGGGGAGCACAGATACGCAGTATTTT.

This clonotype has only a few counts. This chain uses TRBV7-9 with TRBJ2-1, with 7 bases that match TRBD2. The germline V gene has CDR1 SEHNR and CDR2 FQNEAQ (reference sequence). Trimming took 6 bases from V and 9 from J; bases not matched to a gene: 5. The CDR3 is 12 amino acids. This CDR3 is CASSRLAGEQFF. CDR3 in DNA: TGTGCCAGCAGTAGACTAGCCGGTGAGCAGTTCTTC.

This clonotype was seen only a few times. The chain combines TRBV20-1 with TRBJ1-5; D not resolved. This CDR3 comprises 12 residues. Trimming removed 4 bases at V and 3 bases at J, with 7 bases between. Germline loops: CDR1 DFQATT, CDR2 SNEGSKA (reference sequence). CDR3 loop: CSATDPNQPQHF. CDR3 sequence (DNA): TGCAGTGCTACCGATCCCAATCAGCCCCAGCATTTT.

The rearrangement uses TRBV20-1 and TRBJ2-7; 9 bases fit TRBD1. CDR1 and CDR2 from the germline V gene are DFQATT and SNEGSKA (reference sequence). The CDR3 is made up of 12 amino acids. CDR3 in amino acids: CSSLDRGYEQYF. The CDR3 DNA reads as TGCAGCAGCCTGGACAGGGGCTACGAGCAGTACTTC.